This TCR beta chain stems from a study of T-cell reconstitution after alpha-beta-depleted transplantation in children. The germline gives CDR1 SGHTA, CDR2 FQGTGA. V lost 0 bases to trimming and J lost 6 bases; unmatched junction nucleotides: 8. This CDR3 comprises 18 residues. Study outcomes and limitations: Several hundred graft clones that had expanded were reportedly the source of alpha-beta T cells about two months after transplant. The main origin of T-cell counts and diversity one year after transplant was newly produced T cells. Diversity of TCRbeta at day 60 was high in some patients, arising from surviving recipient T cells and thymic progenitors.

This clonotype was recorded a few times. What it recognizes is unknown. Using unique molecular identifiers, the investigators prepared the TCRbeta library. TCRdb reprocessed the PCR reads via MiXCR and lists one record per CDR3 protein. The data hold under 400,000 distinct CDR3 sequences, with 20% to 30% observed a single time. The material was PBMCs, mostly from graft donor cells, obtained 180 days after TCRalphabeta/CD19-depleted stem cell transplant. This chain uses TRBV7-3 with TRBJ2-2, with 12 bases aligning to TRBD2. This receptor was identified in a male patient between 5 and 17 years old who had a stem cell transplant for acute lymphoblastic leukemia, so the T cells may come from the graft donor. The CDR3 region is CASSLTGRLAGEAGELFF. The CDR3 DNA reads TGTGCCAGCAGCTTAACGGGGAGACTAGCGGGAGAGGCCGGGGAGCTGTTTTTT.